The TCR beta chain described here comes from a study of CXCR3-negative and CXCR3-positive naive CD8 T cells. For the study at large: There were approximately 140 million TRB reads altogether, and each library had about 1.5 +/- 0.3 million of them. General study findings and limits: Surface CD5 was comparable between naive subsets; TCR strength was inferred from TRB CDR3 properties. The study found CXCR3 expression partially decreased after cryopreservation and ran most assays on fresh PBMCs. Memory CD8+ cells showed much lower diversity, while both naive subsets were comparably high.

UMI-tagged TRB cDNA libraries were built via 5' RACE. For each CDR3 protein, TCRdb gives one entry from its re-call of the 5' RACE reads, without DNA. The specimen's table records about 56,000 distinct CDR3 sequences. CDR1 and CDR2 from the germline V gene are KGHSY and FQNENV. The CDR3 consists of 14 residues. About this clonotype: Its cognate antigen is unknown.

The rearrangement joins TRBV16 to TRBJ2-7; TCRdb's assignment of TRBD1 cannot be checked, as there is no DNA. Sequencing was done on a sample of memory CD8+ T cells from blood. The receptor's source is a human donor in good health. Some clones in this sample may be carry-over from other donors' samples. The CDR3 sequence: CASSQSGGAGEQYF.